The entry below describes one T cell receptor beta chain. The antigen remains undetermined. Caucasian adults living in Nashville, Tennessee, provided all samples. These data belong to a study of shared clonotypes between healthy human individuals. Broader study findings: Clonotype sharing among donors was expected to depend on sequencing depth. Estimated clonotype richness was generally higher in naive than memory subsets.

Germline V gives CDR1 GTSNPN, CDR2 SVGIG (reference sequence). V lost 3 bases to trimming and J lost 8 bases, with 14 bases between them. This CDR3 comprises 14 residues. The authors ran the assay at deep level. Measured with immunoSEQ multiplex PCR; TCRdb has only the in-frame clones, and not every one. Of roughly 2.5 million clones listed, around 90% are singletons. The gene calls are TRBV30 and TRBJ1-6; D perhaps matches TRBD1 (5 bases). The receptor was derived from a young man in good health. The sequenced sample was naive CD4+ T cells sorted from blood. Subset here: CD45RA+ positively selected. CDR3 bases: TGTGCCTGGAGCATAGGCGCCAGGGATTCACCCCTCCACTTT. Protein: CAWSIGARDSPLHF. The full variable domain, completed using reference TRBV30 and TRBJ1-6, is SQTIHQWPATLVQPVGSPLSLECTVEGTSNPNLYWYRQAAGRGLQLLFYSVGIGQISSEVPQNLSASRPQDRQFILSSKKLLLSDSGFYLCAWSIGARDSPLHFGNGTRLTVT.